The 24 T cell receptor beta chains reported below all come from one sample, sequenced in a study of cytomegalovirus exposure and HLA in healthy donors. Method: immunoSEQ multiplex PCR; TCRdb's copy keeps in-frame clones and lacks some. The sample lists 110,000 to 150,000 clones, approximately 93% occurring once. Sequencing used PBMCs. These receptors were taken from a man in his late teens or twenties in good health and CMV-seronegative.

This clone has only one observation. This chain joins TRBV10-1 and TRBJ2-3; D is possibly TRBD1 (5 bases). Trimming removed 8 bases from V and 1 base from J, with 19 bases in between. The CDR3 loop spans 16 amino acids. Germline V gene sequence: CDR1 WNHNN, CDR2 SYGVQD (reference sequence). This CDR3 reads CASSKGDRAGTDTQYF. The CDR3 bases are TGCGCCAGCTCGAAAGGGGATCGCGCAGGCACAGATACGCAGTATTTT.

This clone was observed a handful of times. The CDR3 DNA is TGTGCCAGCAGCTTCGGACTCGGACAGGTTGAAGACACCATATATTTT. Residues: CASSFGLGQVEDTIYF. The chain employs TRBV7-9 and TRBJ1-3; 7 positions agree with TRBD1. V dropped 3 bases and J dropped 8; count of bases not matched to a gene: 13. Germline-derived CDR1 and CDR2 are SEHNR and FQNEAQ (reference sequence). The CDR3 is made up of 16 amino acids.

The chain employs TRBV4-3 and TRBJ2-3, with a weak D call TRBD2 (6 bases). The V and J ends lost 1 base and 1 base respectively, with 12 bases between them. The CDR3 extends over 16 amino acids. Germline CDR1 LGHNA, CDR2 YSLEER. CDR3 in amino acids: CASSQVTGSRTDTQYF. CDR3 DNA sequence: TGCGCCAGCAGCCAAGTTACCGGGAGTCGCACAGATACGCAGTATTTT.

This clone appeared once. The J gene is TRBJ2-5, the V gene TRBV7-8; 9 bases line up with TRBD1. The V gene's germline CDR1 is SGHVS and CDR2 FQNEAQ. This CDR3 region has 15 residues. V lost 1 base to trimming and J lost 5 bases; unmatched junction nucleotides: 5. The CDR3 DNA sequence: TGTGCCAGCAGCTTAGGCGGACAGGGGAGGGAGACCCAGTACTTC. Amino acid sequence: CASSLGGQGRETQYF.

The rearrangement joins TRBV10-3 to TRBJ2-5, with D possibly TRBD2 on 6 matching bases. V lost 3 bases to trimming and J lost 2 bases, with 13 bases between them. Per germline, CDR1 ENHRY and CDR2 SYGVKD. The length of the CDR3 is 15 residues. The CDR3 sequence is CAISDPGLLQETQYF. For the CDR3, the DNA is TGTGCCATCAGTGATCCCGGACTACTACAAGAGACCCAGTACTTC.

The chain couples TRBV6-5 to TRBJ1-5; D unclear. V was clipped by 2 bases and J by 3 bases, with 8 bases between them. Germline V CDR1 and CDR2: MNHEY, SVGAGI. The CDR3 length is 14 residues. The DNA for the CDR3 is TGTGCCAGCAGTTACCGCGGGGACAATCAGCCCCAGCATTTT. Translating gives CASSYRGDNQPQHF.

The chain uses TRBV6-6 and TRBJ1-3; D call uncertain. The V gene's germline CDR1 is MNHNY and CDR2 SVGAGI (reference sequence). V lost 2 bases to trimming and J lost 1 base, with 9 bases between them. The CDR3 is made up of 15 amino acids. CDR3 sequence: CASSYPVESGNTIYF. CDR3 sequence (DNA): TGTGCCAGCAGTTACCCCGTGGAGTCTGGAAACACCATATATTTT.

The V gene is TRBV30, the J gene TRBJ2-1; 8 positions agree with TRBD1. The CDR3 sequence is 14 residues long. CDR1 and CDR2 from the germline V gene are GTSNPN and SVGIG (reference sequence). After removal of 1 base from V and 2 bases from J, the junction contained 1 base not matched to a gene. The CDR3 is CAWSARGPYNEQFF. In DNA form, the CDR3 reads TGTGCCTGGAGTGCCAGGGGGCCCTACAATGAGCAGTTCTTC. Based on the CDR3 plus reference TRBV30 and TRBJ2-1, the full variable domain is SQTIHQWPATLVQPVGSPLSLECTVEGTSNPNLYWYRQAAGRGLQLLFYSVGIGQISSEVPQNLSASRPQDRQFILSSKKLLLSDSGFYLCAWSARGPYNEQFFGPGTRLTVL.

The rearrangement uses TRBV19 and TRBJ1-2; weak D call: TRBD1 (5 bases). This CDR3 has 14 residues. Germline V gene data show CDR1 as LNHDA and CDR2 as SQIVND (reference sequence). V lost 7 bases to trimming and J lost 4 bases, with 16 bases between them. CDR3 loop: CASIGQRAVYGYTF. As DNA, the CDR3 is TGTGCCAGTATCGGACAACGAGCAGTCTATGGCTACACCTTC.

J is TRBJ2-6 and V is TRBV9, with 8 positions matching TRBD1. This CDR3 comprises 20 residues. Germline loops: CDR1 SGDLS, CDR2 YYNGEE. J was trimmed by 0 bases and V by 3 bases; bases with no gene match: 14. The CDR3 bases are TGTGCCAGCAGCGCCCAAACAACCGGGACAGGTCGCTCTGGGGCCAACGTCCTGACTTTC. This gives the protein CASSAQTTGTGRSGANVLTF.

This rearrangement joins TRBV14 to TRBJ1-1; 8 bases align to TRBD1. The ends lost 4 bases at V and 3 bases at J; junction bases unmatched: 10. Per the germline V gene, CDR1 is SGHDN and CDR2 is FVKESK. This CDR3 comprises 16 residues. CDR3 DNA: TGTGCCAGCAGCCCGTGGACAGGGTACGAGGACACTGAAGCTTTCTTT. This encodes CASSPWTGYEDTEAFF.

This chain links TRBV4-3 with TRBJ1-3; TRBD1 matches 8 bases. V shed 4 bases, J shed 4 bases, and the junction held 6 bases outside the gene matches. This CDR3 contains 15 residues. The V gene's germline CDR1 is LGHNA and CDR2 YSLEER. Here the CDR3 DNA reads TGCGCCAGCAGCCCGGACAGGGCAGGAGGAAACACCATATATTTT. Amino acids: CASSPDRAGGNTIYF.

Only one count was recorded for this clone. The chain uses TRBV28 and TRBJ2-7; 9 nucleotides line up with TRBD1. With 1 base clipped from V and 5 bases from J, the junction kept 9 bases outside the gene matches. The germline V gene has CDR1 MDHEN and CDR2 SYDVKM. The CDR3 runs to 16 residues. This CDR3 reads CASSLFLQRTGDEQYV. CDR3 DNA: TGTGCCAGCAGTTTATTCCTTCAGAGGACAGGGGACGAGCAGTACGTC.

This chain connects TRBV10-3 to TRBJ1-2; unclear D gene. This CDR3 spans 13 amino acids. Trimming took 8 bases from V and 6 from J, leaving 16 bases between them. From germline, CDR1 is ENHRY and CDR2 SYGVKD. The CDR3 is CAISQDRDNGYTF. CDR3 nucleotide sequence: TGTGCCATCTCCCAAGACCGGGATAATGGCTACACCTTC.

The rearrangement links TRBV6-6 to TRBJ2-7; 9 bases are a match to TRBD1. Losses at the gene ends were 6 bases for V and 3 bases for J; bases not matched to a gene: 3. Germline assignment: CDR1 MNHNY and CDR2 SVGAGI (reference sequence). This CDR3 comprises 13 residues. Here the CDR3 DNA reads TGTGCCAGCAGAGGGACAGGGAACTACGAGCAGTACTTC. It specifies CASRGTGNYEQYF.

The CDR3 loop is CASSTIQGLSEAFF. CDR3 sequence (DNA): TGTGCCAGTAGTACCATACAGGGCTTGAGTGAAGCTTTCTTT. V usage is TRBV19 and J usage is TRBJ1-1; tentatively, D is TRBD1 (6 bases). The germline gives CDR1 LNHDA, CDR2 SQIVND (reference sequence). The CDR3 consists of 14 residues. The germline V and J ends were trimmed by 4 bases and 7 bases, with 16 bases remaining between them. The whole variable domain, remainder taken from reference TRBV19 and TRBJ1-1, is DGGITQSPKYLFRKEGQNVTLSCEQNLNHDAMYWYRQDPGQGLRLIYYSQIVNDFQKGDIAEGYSVSREKKESFPLTVTSAQKNPTAFYLCASSTIQGLSEAFFGQGTRLTVV.

This rearrangement joins TRBV7-6 to TRBJ1-2; TRBD1 agrees at 9 bases. In germline, CDR1 is SGHVS, CDR2 FNYEAQ. CDR3 length: 18 residues. V lost 5 bases, J lost 5 bases, and 18 bases stayed unmatched. CDR3 sequence: CASSQALAQGALEYGYTF. The CDR3 nucleotides read TGTGCCAGCAGCCAGGCACTAGCACAGGGGGCGTTAGAGTATGGCTACACCTTC. Full variable domain (outside the CDR3, taken from reference TRBV7-6 and TRBJ1-2): GAGVSQSPRYKVTKRGQDVALRCDPISGHVSLYWYRQALGQGPEFLTYFNYEAQQDKSGLPNDRFSAERPEGSISTLTIQRTEQRDSAMYRCASSQALAQGALEYGYTFGSGTRLTVV.

In its sample, this clone was seen once. CDR3: CASSVEQNYGYTF. DNA of the CDR3: TGTGCCAGCAGCGTAGAACAGAACTATGGCTACACCTTC. The chain links TRBV9 to TRBJ1-2; D gene ambiguous. Germline-derived CDR1 and CDR2 are SGDLS and YYNGEE. V was clipped by 0 bases and J by 2 bases, with 5 bases between them. The CDR3 runs to 13 residues. The complete variable domain, with remaining parts taken from reference TRBV9 and TRBJ1-2, reads DSGVTQTPKHLITATGQRVTLRCSPRSGDLSVYWYQQSLDQGLQFLIQYYNGEERAKGNILERFSAQQFPDLHSELNLSSLELGDSALYFCASSVEQNYGYTFGSGTRLTVV.

CDR3 loop: CASSRQGRTEAFF. The DNA of the CDR3 is TGTGCCAGTAGCCGACAGGGGCGGACTGAAGCTTTCTTT. The chain joins TRBV19 to TRBJ1-1; 8 bases fit TRBD1. Germline values: CDR1 LNHDA, CDR2 SQIVND (reference sequence). Losses at the gene ends were 6 bases for V and 5 bases for J; bases not matched to a gene: 5. CDR3 length: 13 amino acids.

The rearrangement joins TRBV7-6 to TRBJ2-5, with 9 positions matching TRBD2. V shed 2 bases, J shed 2 bases, and the junction held 6 bases outside the gene matches. Looked up from germline, CDR1 is SGHVS and CDR2 is FNYEAQ. The CDR3 runs 16 residues. CDR3 loop: CASSLRASGEQETQYF. The DNA for the CDR3 is TGTGCCAGCAGCTTAAGGGCTAGCGGGGAACAAGAGACCCAGTACTTC.

This rearrangement joins TRBV27 to TRBJ2-7; maybe TRBD1 (8 bases). Per the germline V gene, CDR1 is MNHEY and CDR2 is SMNVEV (reference sequence). The CDR3 consists of 15 residues. V was trimmed by 4 bases and J by 4 bases, leaving 17 bases between them. The CDR3: CASSYSLQGGYEQYV. The CDR3, as DNA: TGTGCCAGCAGTTACTCCTTACAGGGGGGGTACGAGCAGTACGTC.

This chain connects TRBV5-1 to TRBJ2-5; 10 nucleotides match TRBD2. The germline gives CDR1 SGHRS, CDR2 YFSETQ. Unmatched junction bases numbered 9, after V lost 5 bases and J lost 2 bases. The CDR3 is 16 amino acids. CDR3 sequence: CASRSASGGTQETQYF. The CDR3 DNA reads as TGCGCCAGCAGATCGGCTAGCGGGGGAACGCAAGAGACCCAGTACTTC.

The rearrangement links TRBV9 to TRBJ1-3; weak D call: TRBD1 (5 bases). The CDR3 has 13 amino acids. V was clipped by 6 bases and J by 1 base, with 8 bases between them. Germline CDR1 and CDR2: SGDLS and YYNGEE. The CDR3 loop is CASTEGSGNTIYF. In DNA, the CDR3 is TGTGCCAGCACGGAGGGGTCTGGAAACACCATATATTTT.

The chain links TRBV27 to TRBJ2-1; D ambiguous. CDR3 length equals 12 residues. Germline V gives CDR1 MNHEY, CDR2 SMNVEV (reference sequence). The V end was cut by 8 bases, the J end by 15 bases, with 20 bases between. The CDR3, as DNA: TGTGCCAGCCGAAACGACTCTTTGAGGCCGTTCTTC. Encoded protein: CASRNDSLRPFF.